Listed below are T cell receptor beta chains from one sample, sequenced in a study of cytomegalovirus exposure and HLA in healthy donors. Clones were read by immunoSEQ multiplex PCR, and TCRdb kept only the in-frame ones, dropping some. The sample carries roughly 99,000 clones, roughly 73% recorded once. The sample was PBMCs. The receptors here all came from a woman aged 40 to 50 in good health and CMV-seronegative. CDR3s include the opening cysteine and the closing phenylalanine or tryptophan. Fields, in order: clone size, CDR3 length, D gene, J gene, V gene, CDR3 protein, CDR3 DNA. D genes are given only for firm matches. Expanded clones are given a class, and other clones once, few, many or no size at all.

few	14	NA	TRBJ2-7	TRBV7-8	CASSLQGNSYEQYF	TGTGCCAGCAGCCTACAGGGAAACTCCTACGAGCAGTACTTC
few	16	TRBD1	TRBJ2-5	TRBV5-5	CASSPTGQADWETQYF	TGTGCCAGCAGCCCTACTGGACAGGCGGATTGGGAGACCCAGTACTTC
NA	16	TRBD1	TRBJ1-2	TRBV7-2	CASSFGPGQGSYGYTF	TGTGCCAGCAGCTTTGGCCCGGGACAGGGGTCCTATGGCTACACCTTC
NA	14	NA	TRBJ2-7	TRBV30	CAWSVTRVSYEQYF	TGTGCCTGGAGTGTAACCCGGGTCTCCTACGAGCAGTACTTC
NA	16	NA	TRBJ2-1	TRBV7-8	CASSLEGQFGNNEQFF	TGTGCCAGCAGCTTAGAGGGGCAGTTTGGGAACAATGAGCAGTTCTTC
NA	11	NA	TRBJ2-1	TRBV28	CASNMGALQFF	TGTGCCAGCAACATGGGGGCTCTCCAGTTCTTC
NA	13	TRBD1	TRBJ1-6	TRBV25-1	CASAGQGNSPLHF	TGTGCCAGCGCGGGACAGGGGAATTCACCCCTCCACTTT
NA	15	NA	TRBJ1-2	TRBV5-6	CASSLREAFLYGYTF	TGTGCCAGCAGCTTGCGGGAGGCCTTTCTCTATGGCTACACCTTC
NA	14	TRBD1	TRBJ1-5	TRBV6-5	CASRPGQGVQPQNF	TGTGCCAGCAGGCCGGGACAGGGGGTCCAGCCCCAGAATTTT
NA	14	NA	TRBJ2-7	TRBV5-1	CASSLDSFTYEQYF	TGCGCCAGCAGCTTGGACAGTTTCACCTACGAGCAGTACTTC
NA	14	NA	TRBJ2-7	TRBV6-5	CASSYSSGSYEQYF	TGTGCCAGCAGTTACTCTTCCGGCTCCTACGAGCAGTACTTC
NA	14	NA	TRBJ1-6	TRBV28	CASSLPTVNSPLHF	TGTGCCAGCAGTCTACCGACAGTTAATTCACCCCTCCACTTT
NA	16	TRBD1	TRBJ1-6	TRBV5-4	CASSPGTGAGNSPLHF	TGTGCCAGCAGCCCGGGGACAGGGGCCGGTAATTCACCCCTCCACTTT
many	15	TRBD1	TRBJ1-5	TRBV27	CASSSPGQGNQPQHF	TGTGCCAGCAGTTCACCGGGACAGGGGAATCAGCCCCAGCATTTT
NA	15	NA	TRBJ1-5	TRBV2	CATALEDGVNQPQHF	TGTGCCACCGCATTGGAGGATGGGGTCAATCAGCCCCAGCATTTT
few	17	TRBD1	TRBJ1-5	TRBV19	CASSIEQGARFNQPQHF	TGTGCCAGTAGTATAGAGCAGGGGGCGCGGTTCAATCAGCCCCAGCATTTT
few	12	TRBD1	TRBJ1-1	TRBV6-5	CASRTGGTEAFF	TGTGCCAGCAGGACAGGGGGCACTGAAGCTTTCTTT
NA	12	NA	TRBJ1-4	TRBV7-6	CASRRPGEKLFF	TGTGCCAGCAGACGACCAGGGGAAAAACTGTTTTTT
NA	14	NA	TRBJ2-5	TRBV5-4	CASSYPGSPRTQYF	TGTGCCAGCAGCTACCCGGGGTCCCCGCGGACCCAGTACTTC
few	15	TRBD1	TRBJ2-7	TRBV5-1	CASRDLGTGGYEQYF	TGCGCCAGCAGGGACTTGGGGACAGGGGGCTACGAGCAGTACTTC
NA	14	TRBD1	TRBJ2-7	TRBV5-1	CASTSDRGPYEQYF	TGCGCCAGCACTAGCGACAGGGGTCCCTACGAGCAGTACTTC
NA	16	TRBD2	TRBJ2-2	TRBV7-6	CASSDASGGVTGELFF	TGTGCCAGCAGCGATGCTAGCGGGGGGGTCACCGGGGAGCTGTTTTTT
NA	16	TRBD1	TRBJ1-6	TRBV12-5	CASAFKAGGYNSPLHF	TGTGCTAGTGCCTTCAAGGCAGGGGGCTATAATTCACCCCTCCACTTT
NA	13	NA	TRBJ1-2	TRBV7-2	CASSSSLNYGYTF	TGTGCCAGCAGTAGCTCCCTCAACTATGGCTACACCTTC
few	14	NA	TRBJ1-5	TRBV27	CASSNKGVGGPQHF	TGTGCCAGCAGCAATAAGGGGGTAGGGGGGCCCCAGCATTTT
few	14	NA	TRBJ1-2	TRBV7-9	CASSSKGLVEGYTF	TGTGCCAGCAGCTCCAAGGGACTGGTGGAAGGCTACACCTTC
NA	15	TRBD1	TRBJ1-3	TRBV25-1	CASRQQGAPGNTIYF	TGTGCCAGCAGACAACAGGGGGCGCCGGGAAACACCATATATTTT